This T cell receptor beta chain comes out of a study of T cells in Graves' hyperthyroidism and ophthalmopathy (dated 2019 in TCRdb). For the wider study: Peripheral blood was sampled at the time of initial diagnosis, prior to any treatment. A discovery cohort of about a hundred patients, approximately 45 with Graves' ophthalmopathy and under 60 with stable Graves' hyperthyroidism, was used to find distinguishing TCR V-J signatures. Prospective prediction of ophthalmopathy was tested in an independent validation cohort consisting of 18 hyperthyroidism patients and around 17 patients who later progressed to ophthalmopathy. The 75 to 100 discovery patients were randomly divided into training and test sets at a 7:3 ratio. The study also compared thyroid tissue and blood T-cell repertoires from 5 to 7 Graves' hyperthyroidism patients. Following sampling, methimazole starting at 30 mg daily was given to hyperthyroidism patients, and high-dose intravenous methylprednisolone was given to ophthalmopathy patients. The paper describes TCR Vbeta CDR3 sequencing of around 130 peripheral blood samples, made up of 43 ophthalmopathy patients, some 80 hyperthyroidism patients and 17 progressor patients. Findings and caveats that apply to the study as a whole: In validation, progression to ophthalmopathy was predicted by the model with 55% to 71% sensitivity and roughly 72% specificity, a median of about 6 months before onset. Sample size was not statistically predetermined, and blinding of investigators to group allocation was not performed. A model built on a 13 V-J signature distinguished ophthalmopathy from stable hyperthyroidism, reaching roughly 88% sensitivity and about 81% specificity in cross-validation and 80%/75% in testing. Most expanded thyroid clonotypes (frequency above 0.001) were also detected in blood, a finding suggesting that blood repertoires may reflect thyroid immune responses.

From its cysteine to its phenylalanine, the CDR3 spans 12 amino acids. Of all the DNA, just the CDR3 is kept, 36 bases in frame from base 1. V is shortened by 5 bases, J by 12 bases, and the region joining them spans 13 bases. As encoded in the germline V gene (reference sequence), CDR1 is LNHDA while CDR2 is SQIVND. About this clonotype: Its antigen remains unidentified. No base quality information exists; no much larger clone differs at one position.

The TCR beta CDR3 regions were amplified from RNA transcripts. The first round of RT-PCR for the TCR CDR3 was performed with the HTBI primer set and the Qiagen OneStep RT-PCR kit. The libraries were constructed in a second round of multiplex PCR and then size-selected and purified. Libraries were sequenced paired-end with 100 bp reads on an Illumina HiSeq2000. The paper's data handling went like this. SOAPnuke was used to process the raw data, with reads discarded if the reads contained adapters or uncalled bases, had a mean Phred below 15, or lacked an exact constant-primer or identifier match. High-quality paired reads were merged using COPE v1.2.5, and each unique nucleotide sequence was defined as a clonotype. MiTCR v1.1 was used to align the clonotypes against IMGT TRBV, TRBD and TRBJ reference segments. The analysis was restricted to V-J combinations with a frequency above 0.0001, which together covered 99.2% of the repertoires. A TCS score was defined as the ratio of F50 (clonal expansion) to E x V (chaos), with BLOSUM62-based TCRdist applied between CDR3 peptides within each V-J. Welch's t-statistics and random forest reduced 514 V-J features to fewer than 15, which were used in a naive Bayes classifier (R e1071). The public reads were run again by TCRdb, first through fastp at Q25 and then through MiXCR, and only productive beta chains were kept. Rows matching on CDR3 protein sequence are summarized as one entry with the most common DNA and genes. The V and J calls shown here were made by TCRdb, not taken from the authors' results. This sample gives around 500,000 distinct CDR3 sequences in total; around 15% of them show up just once. 25% to 30% of the sample comes from the top ten.

Ophthalmopathy patients had moderately to severely active disease, with a Clinical Activity Score of 3 or more, a NOSPECS grade of 4 or more, and a disease duration of less than 3 months. Patients with uncontrolled infections, other autoimmune diseases, pregnancy or lactation were excluded. Diagnoses were based on clinical symptoms, serum thyroxine and TRAb, thyroid ultrasound and orbital computed tomography. Ficoll-Paque density gradient centrifugation was used to isolate PBMCs from around 10 ml of fresh peripheral blood. Total RNA was extracted with Trizol reagent, and quality was checked on an Agilent 2100 Bioanalyzer.

The sequence derives from a young woman with Graves' ophthalmopathy. The V and J segments used are TRBV19 and TRBJ2-2; the D segment might be TRBD1 or TRBD2, since each matches 6 bases. The sequenced sample was blood. CDR3 reads: CASSLEGVKLFF. The DNA sequence is TGTGCCAGTAGTTTGGAGGGGGTTAAGCTGTTTTTT.